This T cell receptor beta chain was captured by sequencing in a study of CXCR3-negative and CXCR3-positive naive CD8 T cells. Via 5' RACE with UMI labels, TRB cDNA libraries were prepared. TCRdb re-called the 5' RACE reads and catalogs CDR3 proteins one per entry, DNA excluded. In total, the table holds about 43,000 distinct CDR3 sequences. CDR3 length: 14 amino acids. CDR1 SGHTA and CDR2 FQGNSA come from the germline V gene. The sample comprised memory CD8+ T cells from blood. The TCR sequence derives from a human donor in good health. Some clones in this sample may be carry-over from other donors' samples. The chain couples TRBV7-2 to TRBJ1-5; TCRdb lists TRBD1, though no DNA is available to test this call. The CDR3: CASSPDSLNQPQHF.